One sample yielded the 9 T cell receptor beta chains listed below, sequenced in a study of blood T cell repertoires in COVID-19. Generated by immunoSEQ multiplex PCR, the TCRdb table keeps only in-frame clones and is missing some. The table includes approximately 75,000 clones, approximately 90% detected once. Material for sequencing was peripheral blood. These receptors came from a man between 60 and 75 years old with acute or convalescent COVID-19.

The DNA of the CDR3 is TGTGCCAGCAGTCCAACAGGGGTCACCGGGGAGCTGTTTTTT. Translation gives CASSPTGVTGELFF. This chain uses TRBV27 with TRBJ2-2, with TRBD1 matching over 7 bases. Germline lookup yields CDR1 MNHEY and CDR2 SMNVEV (reference sequence). The CDR3 extends over 14 amino acids. V lost 5 bases, J lost 4 bases, and 4 bases stayed unmatched.

The CDR3: CSTEDRHSRGGNTIYF. The CDR3 region has the DNA TGCAGCACCGAGGACAGGCACTCTAGGGGAGGAAACACCATATATTTT. This chain uses TRBV29-1 with TRBJ1-3, with 7 bases matching TRBD1. V shed 8 bases and J 4 bases; nucleotides not matched to a gene: 17. The CDR3 has 16 residues. CDR1 is SQVTM, CDR2 ANQGSEA, per germline. Based on the CDR3 plus reference TRBV29-1 and TRBJ1-3, the full variable domain is SAVISQKPSRDICQRGTSLTIQCQVDSQVTMMFWYRQQPGQSLTLIATANQGSEATYESGFVIDKFPISRPNLTFSTLTVSNMSPEDSSIYLCSTEDRHSRGGNTIYFGEGSWLTVV.

This chain links TRBV6-4 with TRBJ1-2, with D maybe TRBD1 (5 bases). There are 14 residues in the CDR3. Germline values: CDR1 MRHNA, CDR2 SNTAGT. Trimming pared 6 bases from V and 1 base from J, leaving 12 bases between. The CDR3 loop is CASRPDRFNYGYTF. The CDR3 DNA is TGTGCCAGCAGACCCGACAGATTTAACTATGGCTACACCTTC.

The chain has TRBV5-1 and TRBJ2-5; D gene ambiguous. CDR3 length: 14 residues. Germline V lookup: CDR1 SGHRS, CDR2 YFSETQ. V was pared by 4 bases and J by 5 bases, with 15 bases between. CDR3 residues: CASSTLSARETQYF. The CDR3 nucleotides are TGCGCCAGCAGCACTCTCAGCGCTCGGGAGACCCAGTACTTC. Using reference TRBV5-1 and TRBJ2-5 for the parts outside the CDR3, the full variable domain is KAGVTQTPRYLIKTRGQQVTLSCSPISGHRSVSWYQQTPGQGLQFLFEYFSETQRNKGNFPGRFSGRQFSNSRSEMNVSTLELGDSALYLCASSTLSARETQYFGPGTRLLVL.

The chain uses TRBV30 and TRBJ2-3; D not resolved. The CDR3 contains 14 residues. Deletions cut 1 base from V and 0 bases from J, with 8 bases between. Germline CDR1 GTSNPN, CDR2 SVGIG (reference sequence). As DNA, the CDR3 is TGTGCCTGGAGTGCATTTACTAGCACAGATACGCAGTATTTT. It specifies CAWSAFTSTDTQYF.

The chain carries TRBV12-3 or TRBV12-4 and TRBJ1-6; D gene unclear. The CDR3 has 13 residues. V was pared by 5 bases and J by 10 bases, with 12 bases between. CDR3 coding DNA: TGTGCCAGCAGTGAGTCTACGGGGTCACCCCTCCACTTT. Translating it yields CASSESTGSPLHF.

This clone was observed a handful of times. The chain uses TRBV21-1 and TRBJ2-7; the table's D gene call, TRBD2, was not cross checked with the DNA. TRBV21-1 counts as a pseudogene. The CDR3 spans 14 residues. The CDR3 nucleotides read TGTGCCAGCAGCAAACGGGTCCTAACCTACGAGCAGTACTTC. Protein product: CASSKRVLTYEQYF.

This chain connects TRBV4-1 to TRBJ2-3, with D possibly TRBD2 on 5 matching bases. V lost 3 bases and J lost 0, with 13 bases in between. Per the germline V gene, CDR1 is MGHRA and CDR2 is YSYEKL. CDR3 length: 16 amino acids. CDR3 DNA: TGCGCCAGCAGCCAGGCCGAGCGGACTAGCACAGATACGCAGTATTTT. The encoded protein is CASSQAERTSTDTQYF.

In this sample, this clone turned up once. The chain combines TRBV5-1 with TRBJ1-4, with TRBD1 identical over 9 bases. The CDR3 totals 15 residues. V dropped 4 bases and J dropped 4; count of bases not matched to a gene: 5. From germline, CDR1 is SGHRS and CDR2 YFSETQ. DNA for the CDR3: TGCGCCAGCAGCGCTACAGGGGGCCATAATGAAAAACTGTTTTTT. This encodes CASSATGGHNEKLFF.